This section outlines one TCR beta chain sequence together with its context. Its antigen is as yet unknown. TCRdb keeps only in-frame clones here, not all; method: immunoSEQ multiplex PCR. This table has some 52,000 clones, about four fifths appearing once. CD4+ T cells specific for antigen were expanded with viral peptide pools by the ViraFEST assay before sequencing. The culture ran for around 10 days before CD4+ T cells were isolated. Absence of prior SARS-CoV-2 infection characterized the vaccine recipients, who showed negative nucleocapsid antibodies. Approximately 2.1 million PBMC were placed in each well, which was supplemented with 10 IU/ml IL-2 and about 10 ug/ml peptides. Each culture had half its medium swapped for IL-2 medium on days 3 and 7. These data are taken from a study of vaccination effects on CD4 cells after COVID-19. Study-wide results and caveats: Clones arising from infection and from vaccination showed marked clonal contraction late after vaccination.

This CDR3 has 16 amino acids. Germline lookup yields CDR1 SNHLY and CDR2 FYNNEI. Losses at the gene ends were 5 bases for V and 5 bases for J; bases not matched to a gene: 11. This chain links TRBV2 with TRBJ2-5; TRBD1 agrees at 10 bases. This sequence originates from a human donor who received a COVID-19 vaccine. The sequences come from CD4+ T cells from PBMCs cultured with HCoV-OC43 spike peptides, collected before COVID-19 vaccination. Documented subset: HCoV-OC43 spike overlapping peptide pool stimulation. CDR3 sequence reads: CASSLTWDRGRETQYF. The CDR3 bases are TGTGCCAGCAGTTTAACATGGGACAGGGGTAGGGAGACCCAGTACTTC.